A selection of T cell receptor beta chains follows, all from one sample in a study of beta chain features in type 1 diabetes. Clones were sequenced by immunoSEQ multiplex PCR, and TCRdb holds only the in-frame ones, with some missing. The repertoire holds a few hundred thousand clones, with under 13% as singletons. The sequenced sample consisted of naive CD4+ T cells from blood. The receptors were sampled from a man younger than 45 with type 1 diabetes. CDR3s include the opening cysteine and the closing phenylalanine or tryptophan. A D gene is named only where the DNA matches it firmly. A clone size is listed for some rows: how often the clone was seen (once, few, many), or a class if it is expanded.

d_gene	abundance	j_gene	v_gene	len	CDR3nt	CDR3aa
NA	NA	TRBJ1-6	TRBV5-4	13	TGTGCCAGCAGCTTGGTAGGAGTTTCACCCCTCCACTTT	CASSLVGVSPLHF
NA	few	TRBJ2-5	TRBV9	16	TGTGCCAGCAGCGTAATGGACACCAAAAGCGGGGAGACCCAGTACTTC	CASSVMDTKSGETQYF
NA	NA	TRBJ1-6	TRBV6-5	16	TGTGCCAGCAGTTACTCGACCAGGGGATATAATTCACCCCTCCACTTT	CASSYSTRGYNSPLHF
TRBD1	few	TRBJ1-6	TRBV28	16	TGTGCCAGCAGTAAAGGGACAGGTGGGGGGAATTCACCCCTCCACTTT	CASSKGTGGGNSPLHF
TRBD1	few	TRBJ1-2	TRBV6-5	13	TGTGCCAGCCGGGACAGGGTGGCCGGCGGCTACACCTTC	CASRDRVAGGYTF
NA	NA	TRBJ2-3	TRBV14	13	TGTGCCAGCAGAGGGATAGCGGCAGATACGCAGTATTTT	CASRGIAADTQYF
TRBD1	few	TRBJ1-2	TRBV7-3	13	TGTGCCAGCAGCTCCCGACAGGGGAATGGCTACACCTTC	CASSSRQGNGYTF
NA	NA	TRBJ2-1	TRBV5-1	13	TGCGCCAGCAGCTCCGACAGGACCAATGAGCAGTTCTTC	CASSSDRTNEQFF
NA	NA	TRBJ2-2	TRBV6-5	15	TGTGCCAGCAGGCCTGACTCTGGAGCAGACCGGGAGCTGTTTTTT	CASRPDSGADRELFF
NA	NA	TRBJ1-1	TRBV20-1	11	TGCAGTGCTAGAGGGAGGACTGAAGCTTTCTTT	CSARGRTEAFF
NA	few	TRBJ2-1	TRBV4-3	15	TGCGCCAGCAGCCGCGTCGTACAGGAGAACAATGAGCAGTTCTTC	CASSRVVQENNEQFF
NA	NA	TRBJ1-2	TRBV5-1	14	TGCGCCAGCAGCTCTGCAGGTGTGAACTATGGCTACACCTTC	CASSSAGVNYGYTF
TRBD2	few	TRBJ2-7	TRBV6-1	14	TGTGCCAGCACGGGCGGGGGGTCCTCCTACGAGCAGTACTTC	CASTGGGSSYEQYF
NA	NA	TRBJ1-2	TRBV6-1	14	TGTGCCAGCAGAATATCGGGGATATCGGATGGCTACACCTTC	CASRISGISDGYTF
NA	NA	TRBJ2-7	TRBV5-1	14	TGCGCCAGCAGCAGCCCCGGGATATCCTACGAGCAGTACTTC	CASSSPGISYEQYF
NA	NA	TRBJ1-5	TRBV30	13	TGTGCCTGGAGTCCTAGAAGCAATCAGCCCCAGCATTTT	CAWSPRSNQPQHF
NA	few	TRBJ1-1	TRBV5-1	14	TGCGCCAGCAGCCTGGGTAGTGAGGGTACTGAAGCTTTCTTT	CASSLGSEGTEAFF
NA	NA	TRBJ2-7	TRBV21-1	17	TGTGCCAGCAGCAAAAAGACAGGCAGGTATTGGCTCTACGAGCAGTACTTC	CASSKKTGRYWLYEQYF
NA	few	TRBJ1-6	TRBV2	13	TGTGCCAGCTCGGAACAGTCTCGTTCACCCCTCCACTTT	CASSEQSRSPLHF
NA	few	TRBJ1-1	TRBV7-9	13	TGTGCCAGCAGCTTAGACGGTGGCACTGAAGCTTTCTTT	CASSLDGGTEAFF
TRBD1	NA	TRBJ1-1	TRBV5-1	15	TGCGCCAGCAGCAAAGGAGGACAGGGGGATACTGAAGCTTTCTTT	CASSKGGQGDTEAFF
TRBD1	few	TRBJ1-1	TRBV18	15	TGTGCCAGCTCAAGGAAGACAGGGGACTACACTGAAGCTTTCTTT	CASSRKTGDYTEAFF
TRBD1	few	TRBJ2-7	TRBV15	18	TGTGCCACCAGCAGGCCCACGGGACAGGGTGTAAGGTTCTACGAGCAGTACTTC	CATSRPTGQGVRFYEQYF
NA	few	TRBJ2-5	TRBV5-1	14	TGCGCCAGCAGCTTCCGGGGGGCAAGTGAGACCCAGTACTTC	CASSFRGASETQYF
NA	NA	TRBJ1-5	TRBV29-1	13	TGCAGCGTTGGGGGCTGGGCCAATCAGCCCCAGCATTTT	CSVGGWANQPQHF
NA	few	TRBJ2-3	TRBV7-2	12	TGTGCCAGCCGCTTCCGGACAGATACGCAGTATTTT	CASRFRTDTQYF
NA	NA	TRBJ1-2	TRBV7-8	12	TGTGCCAGCAGCCGCCCGCCGGGTGTAGGCACCTTC	CASSRPPGVGTF
NA	few	TRBJ2-2	TRBV7-9	14	TGTGCCAGCAGCAACCCAGCGAACACCGGGGAGCTGTTTTTT	CASSNPANTGELFF
TRBD2	few	TRBJ2-3	TRBV7-9	16	TGTGCCAGCAGCGCGGGACTAGCGGGGGTTAAAGATACGCAGTATTTT	CASSAGLAGVKDTQYF
NA	few	TRBJ1-6	TRBV6-5	15	TGTGCCAGCAGGCCCATGACAGTGATTGTTTCACCCCTCCACTTT	CASRPMTVIVSPLHF
NA	few	TRBJ2-1	TRBV7-3	14	TGTGCCAGCAGCTCACACGACTCCAACAATGAGCAGTTCTTC	CASSSHDSNNEQFF
TRBD1	few	TRBJ2-5	TRBV30	14	TGTGCCTGGAGTGTAGGGGGCCGGAGAGAGACCCAGTACTTC	CAWSVGGRRETQYF
TRBD1	few	TRBJ2-3	TRBV7-8	15	TGTGCCAGCAGCCTTCGGACAGGGGGCGGAGATACGCAGTATTTT	CASSLRTGGGDTQYF
NA	few	TRBJ2-7	TRBV5-1	12	TGCGCCAGCAGCTTTACAGGCTACGAGCAGTACTTC	CASSFTGYEQYF
NA	NA	TRBJ1-1	TRBV5-1	14	TGCGCCAGCAGCCAAGACAGGATGAACACTGAAGCTTTCTTT	CASSQDRMNTEAFF
TRBD1	few	TRBJ2-5	TRBV2	14	TGTGCCAGCAGGGACAGGGCATTCCAAGAGACCCAGTACTTC	CASRDRAFQETQYF
NA	NA	TRBJ2-7	TRBV19	11	TGTGCCACCCGACATAGACACGAGCAGTACTTC	CATRHRHEQYF
NA	few	TRBJ2-4	TRBV11-2	13	TGTGCCAGCAGCTTGACAGACAAAAACATTCAGTACTTC	CASSLTDKNIQYF
NA	NA	TRBJ2-1	TRBV19	14	TGTGCCAGTAGTACCCAAGCTACCTACAATGAGCAGTTCTTC	CASSTQATYNEQFF
NA	NA	TRBJ2-5	TRBV28	18	TGTGCCAGCAGTCCCGGAGGGCGAGGGATGGGGTTTGTGGAGACCCAGTACTTC	CASSPGGRGMGFVETQYF
NA	few	TRBJ2-1	TRBV27	16	TGTGCCAGCATAACACGCGGGGGACAGGCTAACAATGAGCAGTTCTTC	CASITRGGQANNEQFF
NA	few	TRBJ2-5	TRBV5-1	16	TGCGCCAGCAGCCCGGAGGGACGGGGGACCGGGGAGACCCAGTACTTC	CASSPEGRGTGETQYF
NA	few	TRBJ1-1	TRBV11-2	16	TGTGCCAGCAGCTTACTCTCTTGGTACAAACACACTGAAGCTTTCTTT	CASSLLSWYKHTEAFF
NA	NA	TRBJ2-7	TRBV4-1	17	TGCGCCAGCAGCCAAGATATCGGGCGGGCAATCTCCTACGAGCAGTACTTC	CASSQDIGRAISYEQYF
TRBD1	few	TRBJ1-2	TRBV23-1	16	TGCGCCAGCAGTCGACTTAGGCAGGGGGCAGAGAGTGGCTACACCTTC	CASSRLRQGAESGYTF
TRBD1	few	TRBJ2-7	TRBV19	15	TGTGCCAGTAGTTCCCGGACAGGGCTCTCCTACGAGCAGTACTTC	CASSSRTGLSYEQYF
TRBD2	NA	TRBJ2-3	TRBV5-1	16	TGCGCCAGCAGCCCGCCTAGCGGGGCAGTCACAGATACGCAGTATTTT	CASSPPSGAVTDTQYF
TRBD2	NA	TRBJ2-1	TRBV7-2	15	TGTGCCAGCAGCCCACTAGCGGGGGGGTACAATGAGCAGTTCTTC	CASSPLAGGYNEQFF
NA	NA	TRBJ1-6	TRBV30	13	TGTGCCTGGAGTGTAACCGGCAGGGGACCCCTCCACTTT	CAWSVTGRGPLHF
NA	NA	TRBJ2-2	TRBV5-4	13	TGTGCCAGCAGGACATATAACACCGGGGAGCTGTTTTTT	CASRTYNTGELFF
NA	few	TRBJ1-3	TRBV30	16	TGTGCCTGGAGTGTACTAAGGGGCGCGTTTGGAAACACCATATATTTT	CAWSVLRGAFGNTIYF
NA	few	TRBJ2-5	TRBV5-1	13	TGCGCCAGCAGCTTGTCCGGGGAAGAGACCCAGTACTTC	CASSLSGEETQYF
TRBD1	few	TRBJ2-5	TRBV27	16	TGTGCCAGCAGCCCCAGGGGACAGGGGGCCCAAGAGACCCAGTACTTC	CASSPRGQGAQETQYF